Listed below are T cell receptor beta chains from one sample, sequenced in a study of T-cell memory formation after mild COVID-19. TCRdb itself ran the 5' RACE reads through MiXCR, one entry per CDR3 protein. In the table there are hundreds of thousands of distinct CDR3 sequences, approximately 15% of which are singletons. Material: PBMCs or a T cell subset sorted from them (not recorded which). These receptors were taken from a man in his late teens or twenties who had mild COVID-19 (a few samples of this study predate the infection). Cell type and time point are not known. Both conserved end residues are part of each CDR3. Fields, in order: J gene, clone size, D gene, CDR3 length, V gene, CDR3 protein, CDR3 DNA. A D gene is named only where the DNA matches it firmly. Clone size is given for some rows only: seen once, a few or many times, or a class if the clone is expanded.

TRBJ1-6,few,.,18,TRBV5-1,CASSLVQGGSSYNSPLHF,TGCGCCAGCAGCTTGGTGCAAGGCGGTAGCTCCTATAATTCACCCCTCCACTTT
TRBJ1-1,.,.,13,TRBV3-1,CASSQFSGFEAFF,TGTGCCAGCAGCCAATTTTCAGGGTTTGAAGCTTTCTTT
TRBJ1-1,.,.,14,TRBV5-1,CASSLELTPTEAFF,TGCGCCAGCAGCTTGGAGCTGACGCCCACTGAAGCTTTCTTT
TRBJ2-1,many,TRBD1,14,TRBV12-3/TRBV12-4,CASSRTGGANEQFF,TGTGCCAGCAGCCGGACAGGGGGGGCCAATGAGCAGTTCTTC
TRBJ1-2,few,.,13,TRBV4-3,CASSPVGGGGYTF,TGCGCCAGCAGCCCAGTAGGGGGTGGTGGCTACACCTTC
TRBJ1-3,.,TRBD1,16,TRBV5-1,CASSFDTTGIGNTIYF,TGCGCCAGCAGCTTCGATACGACAGGGATCGGAAACACCATATATTTT
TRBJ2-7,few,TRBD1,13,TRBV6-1,CASSEIGQVEQYF,TGTGCCAGCAGTGAAATCGGACAGGTCGAGCAGTACTTC
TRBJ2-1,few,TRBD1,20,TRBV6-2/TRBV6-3,CASSYPNPGQGLLSYNEQFF,TGTGCCAGCAGTTACCCCAACCCAGGACAGGGGTTGTTATCCTACAATGAGCAGTTCTTC
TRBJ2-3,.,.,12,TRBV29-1,CSVGQSTDTQYF,TGCAGCGTTGGGCAGAGCACAGATACGCAGTATTTT
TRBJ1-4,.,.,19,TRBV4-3,CASSQDNRDMRTANEKLFF,TGCGCCAGCAGCCAAGATAACCGGGACATGCGCACGGCTAATGAAAAACTGTTTTTT
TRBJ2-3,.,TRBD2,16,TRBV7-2,CASSWGTSGGTDTHYF,TGTGCCAGCAGCTGGGGGACTAGCGGGGGAACGGATACGCATTATTTT
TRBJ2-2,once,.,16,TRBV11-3,CASSLLGGSNTGELFF,TGTGCCAGCAGCTTATTAGGGGGATCGAACACCGGGGAGCTGTTTTTT
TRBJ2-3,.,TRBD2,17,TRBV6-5,CASSTLAGGPSVDTQYF,TGTGCCAGCAGTACTTTAGCGGGGGGCCCGTCGGTAGACACGCAGTATTTT
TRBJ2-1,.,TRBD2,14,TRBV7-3,CASSSGSGEGEQFF,TGTGCCAGCTCCTCTGGCAGCGGGGAGGGGGAGCAGTTCTTC
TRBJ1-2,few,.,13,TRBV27,CASSLVGRNGYTF,TGTGCCAGCAGTTTGGTCGGACGGAATGGCTACACCTTC
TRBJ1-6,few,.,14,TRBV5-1,CASSLVEANSPLHF,TGCGCCAGCAGCTTGGTGGAGGCAAATTCACCCCTCCACTTT
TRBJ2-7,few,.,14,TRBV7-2,CASSLQANTYEQYF,TGTGCCAGCAGCTTACAGGCAAACACCTACGAGCAGTACTTC
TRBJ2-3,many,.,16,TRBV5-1,CASSPPGTAYTDTQYF,TGCGCCAGCAGCCCCCCCGGGACGGCCTACACAGATACGCAGTATTTT
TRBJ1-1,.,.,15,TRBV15,CATSRGTGTNTEAFF,TGTGCCACCAGCAGAGGAACAGGGACGAACACTGAAGCTTTCTTT
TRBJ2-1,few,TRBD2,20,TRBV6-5,CASTRTGTEFLAGGKNEQFF,TGTGCCAGTACTCGGACCGGGACAGAGTTTCTAGCGGGGGGGAAAAATGAGCAGTTCTTC
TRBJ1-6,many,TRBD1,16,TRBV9,CASSYHRDSENSPLHF,TGTGCCAGCAGCTATCACCGGGACAGCGAAAATTCACCCCTCCACTTT
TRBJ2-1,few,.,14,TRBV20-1,CSARGASSYNEQFF,TGCAGTGCTAGAGGGGCGAGCTCCTACAATGAGCAGTTCTTC
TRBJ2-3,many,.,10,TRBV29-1,CSVATDTQYF,TGCAGCGTTGCCACAGATACGCAGTATTTT
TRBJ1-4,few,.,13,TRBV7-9,CAGRGGSNEKLFF,TGTGCCGGGAGGGGCGGTTCTAATGAAAAACTGTTTTTT
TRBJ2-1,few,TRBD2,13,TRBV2,CASSEGAERGEFF,TGTGCCAGCAGTGAAGGCGCCGAGCGGGGCGAGTTCTTC
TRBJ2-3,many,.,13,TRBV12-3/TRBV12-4,CASSFGSADTQYF,TGTGCCAGCAGTTTCGGTTCGGCAGATACGCAGTATTTT
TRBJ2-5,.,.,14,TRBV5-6,CASSPPDRGETQYF,TGTGCCAGCAGCCCACCAGATAGGGGAGAGACCCAGTACTTC
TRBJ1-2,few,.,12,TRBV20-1,CSARTGSYGYTF,TGCAGTGCTAGGACAGGCTCATATGGCTACACCTTC
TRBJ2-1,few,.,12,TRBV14,CASSQGYGEQFF,TGTGCCAGCAGCCAAGGGTACGGGGAGCAGTTCTTC
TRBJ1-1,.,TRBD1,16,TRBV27,CASSFNVVQGEAEAFF,TGTGCCAGCAGTTTTAACGTTGTTCAGGGGGAGGCTGAAGCTTTCTTT
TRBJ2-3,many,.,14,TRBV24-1,CATASGTVVDTQYF,TGTGCCACTGCTTCTGGTACAGTGGTAGATACGCAGTATTTT